This T cell receptor (beta chain) was identified during a study of identifying expanded T cells in peripheral blood. General study results and limits: Clone count variance between roughly 2-week samples rose with total template count. Over about two and four weeks, about 17 and 20 clones changed, versus around 1.2 between replicates.

Points on this clone: What it recognizes is unknown.

V lost 0 bases to trimming and J lost 3 bases, with 12 bases between them. Germline V gene lookup returns CDR1 SGDLS and CDR2 YYNGEE. This CDR3 is 16 amino acids long. No infections or other immune events were documented during collection. Data came from immunoSEQ multiplex PCR; TCRdb stores just in-frame clones and leaves some out. The sample yields roughly 100,000 clones, approximately 89% seen once. Material for sequencing was blood. The sequence derives from a person aged 18 to 75 in good health. J is TRBJ1-4 and V is TRBV9, with a possible D match to TRBD1 (6 bases). CDR3 sequence (DNA): TGTGCCAGCAGCGTAGGTCCGGCAGGGGCTAATGAAAAACTGTTTTTT. Protein sequence: CASSVGPAGANEKLFF. The full variable domain, in which reference TRBV9 and TRBJ1-4 provide the parts outside the CDR3, is DSGVTQTPKHLITATGQRVTLRCSPRSGDLSVYWYQQSLDQGLQFLIQYYNGEERAKGNILERFSAQQFPDLHSELNLSSLELGDSALYFCASSVGPAGANEKLFFGSGTQLSVL.